Below, 18 T cell receptor beta chains from the same sample are listed, as sequenced in a study of T cells in localized non-small cell lung cancer. Profiled with immunoSEQ multiplex PCR; TCRdb holds only in-frame clones, not every one. The repertoire holds about 15,000 clones, more than 80% seen once, with less than 5% in the top ten. Specimen: peripheral blood, collected before any cancer treatment. The receptors stem from a woman between 40 and 69 years old with stage I lung adenocarcinoma.

This chain links TRBV5-4 with TRBJ1-3; D is unclear. The germline V and J ends were trimmed by 0 bases and 8 bases, with 15 bases remaining between them. Per germline, CDR1 SGHNT and CDR2 YYREEE (reference sequence). The CDR3 has 15 amino acids. The CDR3 is CASSLDPSPTDTIYF. The CDR3 nucleotides are TGTGCCAGCAGCTTGGATCCGTCGCCTACGGACACCATATATTTT.

The chain has TRBV6-4 and TRBJ2-3; D gene ambiguous. V was trimmed by 6 bases and J by 6 bases, leaving 16 bases between them. This CDR3 comprises 14 residues. Germline assignment: CDR1 MRHNA and CDR2 SNTAGT. The CDR3 DNA sequence: TGTGCCAGCAGCCCCTCTCCCGATGGGGATACGCAGTATTTT. It is translated as CASSPSPDGDTQYF.

This clone appeared once. The junction differs from germline at one of its ends, possibly a read error. This chain uses TRBV19 with TRBJ2-2; TRBD1 aligns across 7 bases. The CDR3 extends over 14 amino acids. The germline gives CDR1 LNHDA, CDR2 SQIVND (reference sequence). CDR3 in DNA: TGTGCCAGTAACCTTGCAGGGGGTACCGGGCAGCTGTTTTTT. As protein: CASNLAGGTGQLFF.

The chain is built from TRBV9 and TRBJ1-3, with D hard to call. The CDR3 has 17 residues. Trimming left V 2 bases short and J 0 bases short, with 15 bases between. Germline V gives CDR1 SGDLS, CDR2 YYNGEE. CDR3 protein: CASSVLTGDSSGNTIYF. In DNA form, the CDR3 reads TGTGCCAGCAGCGTCTTAACTGGGGATAGCTCTGGAAACACCATATATTTT.

V usage is TRBV7-9 and J usage is TRBJ1-1; 7 nucleotides align to TRBD1. CDR1 and CDR2 (germline): SEHNR, FQNEAQ (reference sequence). V lost 2 bases, J lost 4 bases, and 4 bases stayed unmatched. CDR3 size: 14 residues. The CDR3, as DNA: TGTGCCAGCAGCTTAAAGGGGGCGTCCACTGAAGCTTTCTTT. Its protein is CASSLKGASTEAFF.

This clone was seen more than once but under ten times. The chain couples TRBV7-3 to TRBJ1-2; D is unresolved. V was trimmed by 6 bases and J by 6 bases, leaving 20 bases between them. Germline V lookup: CDR1 SGHTA, CDR2 FQGTGA. The CDR3 totals 15 residues. The CDR3 here is CASRPTPGAQDGYTF. The CDR3 DNA sequence: TGTGCCAGCAGGCCTACGCCAGGAGCCCAAGATGGCTACACCTTC.

V and J are TRBV7-8 and TRBJ1-6; no clear D gene. CDR3 length: 13 amino acids. Between the trimmed V and J ends, which lost 0 bases and 9 bases, there was a span of 6 bases. CDR1 and CDR2 from the germline V gene are SGHVS and FQNEAQ. The CDR3: CASSLAPASPLHF. As DNA, the CDR3 is TGTGCCAGCAGCTTAGCCCCCGCTTCACCCCTCCACTTT. The entire variable domain, with the rest obtained from reference TRBV7-8 and TRBJ1-6, is as follows: GAGVSQSPRYKVAKRGQDVALRCDPISGHVSLFWYQQALGQGPEFLTYFQNEAQLDKSGLPSDRFFAERPEGSVSTLKIQRTQQEDSAVYLCASSLAPASPLHFGNGTRLTVT.

The rearrangement joins TRBV11-2 to TRBJ2-5; D could derive from TRBD1 or TRBD2 (5 bases each). The CDR3 is made up of 14 amino acids. Germline CDR1 is SGHAT and CDR2 is FQNNGV. Trimming took 8 bases from V and 1 from J, leaving 14 bases between them. The CDR3 spells CASRIQRGQETQYF. The CDR3 bases are TGTGCCAGCCGAATACAGAGGGGCCAAGAGACCCAGTACTTC.

The chain joins TRBV19 to TRBJ2-7, with D perhaps matching TRBD2 (6 bases). V was shortened by 4 bases and J by 5 bases, with 18 bases between the two germline ends. The CDR3 has 15 amino acids. Germline assignment: CDR1 LNHDA and CDR2 SQIVND (reference sequence). Here the CDR3 DNA reads TGTGCCAGTAGTACCGACCGTGTTGGCGGGGACGAGCAGTACTTC. This translates into CASSTDRVGGDEQYF.

This chain connects TRBV27 to TRBJ1-2; D gene ambiguous. Germline V gene data show CDR1 as MNHEY and CDR2 as SMNVEV (reference sequence). The CDR3 has 16 residues. With 3 bases removed from V and 4 bases from J, the gap between germline ends came to 18 bases. CDR3 sequence: CASSLKGRQYPYGYTF. CDR3 coding DNA: TGTGCCAGCAGTTTGAAAGGGCGCCAGTACCCCTATGGCTACACCTTC.

V and J are TRBV2 and TRBJ1-1; weak D call: TRBD1 (6 bases). The CDR3 has 12 amino acids. V lost 2 bases to trimming and J lost 10 bases, with 11 bases between them. Per the germline V gene, CDR1 is SNHLY and CDR2 is FYNNEI. CDR3 loop: CASSEQGRGAFF. CDR3 in DNA: TGTGCCAGCAGTGAACAGGGGCGGGGAGCTTTCTTT.

The chain carries TRBV30 and TRBJ2-7; D could derive from TRBD1 or TRBD2 (5 bases each). Trimming stripped 2 bases from V and 9 bases from J, with 14 bases between. This CDR3 has 12 residues. Germline-derived CDR1 and CDR2 are GTSNPN and SVGIG (reference sequence). CDR3 amino acids: CAWSQAPGGQYF. The CDR3 nucleotides are TGTGCCTGGAGTCAGGCGCCTGGGGGGCAGTACTTC.

This chain links TRBV6-5 with TRBJ1-6; no reliable D call. From germline, CDR1 is MNHEY and CDR2 SVGAGI. Trimming took 0 bases from V and 0 from J, leaving 6 bases between them. CDR3 length: 16 residues. The CDR3 region has the DNA TGTGCCAGCAGTTACTCGTCCAGCTCCTATAATTCACCCCTCCACTTT. Translated, it gives CASSYSSSSYNSPLHF.

This clone was found once. The V gene is TRBV9, the J gene TRBJ2-3, with unresolved D. This CDR3 is 15 amino acids long. The ends were cut back, 0 bases at V and 2 bases at J, with 10 bases in the middle. Germline CDR1 SGDLS, CDR2 YYNGEE. CDR3 coding DNA: TGTGCCAGCAGCGTAGAGGCTAGACCCACAGATACGCAGTATTTT. This translates into CASSVEARPTDTQYF.

The chain uses TRBV6-4 and TRBJ2-2; no clear D gene. The germline CDR1 and CDR2 sequences are MRHNA and SNTAGT. V gave up 3 bases and J gave up 1 base, with 3 bases separating them. CDR3 length: 13 residues. The CDR3 reads CASSEGNTGELFF. In nucleotides, the CDR3 is TGTGCCAGCAGTGAAGGGAACACCGGGGAGCTGTTTTTT.

This chain links TRBV7-9 with TRBJ1-1; D call uncertain. Germline V gives CDR1 SEHNR, CDR2 FQNEAQ (reference sequence). The CDR3 has 13 residues. Trimming took 6 bases from V and 0 from J, leaving 8 bases between them. Here the CDR3 reads CASSRTMNTEAFF. The CDR3 bases are TGTGCCAGCAGTCGGACCATGAACACTGAAGCTTTCTTT. The full variable domain, completed using reference TRBV7-9 and TRBJ1-1, is DTGVSQNPRHKITKRGQNVTFRCDPISEHNRLYWYRQTLGQGPEFLTYFQNEAQLEKSRLLSDRFSAERPKGSFSTLEIQRTEQGDSAMYLCASSRTMNTEAFFGQGTRLTVV.

V gene TRBV19 combines with J gene TRBJ1-5, with D possibly TRBD1 on 6 matching bases. Germline CDR1 is LNHDA and CDR2 is SQIVND (reference sequence). With 2 bases removed from V and 0 bases from J, the gap between germline ends came to 17 bases. The CDR3 runs to 18 residues. Here the CDR3 reads CASSISRRGDYSNQPQHF. The CDR3 coding sequence is TGTGCCAGTAGTATATCCCGGAGGGGGGATTATAGCAATCAGCCCCAGCATTTT.

V and J are TRBV2 and TRBJ2-5; 7 bases fit TRBD1. The CDR3 extends over 13 amino acids. Per the germline V gene, CDR1 is SNHLY and CDR2 is FYNNEI. V lost 4 bases to trimming and J lost 7 bases; unmatched junction nucleotides: 6. The CDR3 protein is CASSVQGIGTQYF. In DNA form, the CDR3 reads TGTGCCAGCAGTGTACAGGGGATCGGGACCCAGTACTTC.